This T cell receptor beta chain appears in the sequencing data of a study of shared clonotypes between healthy human individuals. Data came from immunoSEQ multiplex PCR; TCRdb stores just in-frame clones and leaves some out. The sample consists of 2 million to 2.5 million clones, 80% to 95% of them appearing once. The CDR3 has 19 residues. V lost 5 bases and J lost 6; bases outside the gene matches: 22. Per germline, CDR1 SGHVS and CDR2 FQNEAQ. The sequenced material came from naive CD4+ T cells from PBMCs. The subset here: CD45RA+ positively selected. V gene TRBV7-8 combines with J gene TRBJ1-1; TRBD1 matches at 9 bases. The sequence came from a man between 18 and 29 years old in good health. Some clones in this sample may be carry-over from other donors' samples. CDR3 residues: CASSPTKRTGAWSVAEAFF. CDR3 DNA: TGTGCCAGCAGCCCGACGAAGAGGACAGGGGCGTGGAGCGTGGCTGAAGCTTTCTTT.